This T cell receptor beta chain originates from a study of cytomegalovirus exposure and HLA in healthy donors (dated by TCRdb to the late 2010s). With respect to the entire study: According to an earlier analysis of 550 to 700 of the donors, some 180 million T cells yielded over 90 million unique TCR beta sequences and 276 Gb of sequence data. An early release covering approximately 600 HLA-typed donors comprised 300 to 350 gigabases of sequencing data and 65 million to 100 million unique TCR sequences. Of the roughly 430 genotyped donors, about 84% fell in the genetic ancestry cluster associated with self-reported Caucasian donors. The study aimed to test whether cataloging public T cell receptors could reveal signatures of past pathogen exposure. Using immunosequencing, the study profiled T cell repertoires from 500 to 800 subjects and related those repertoires to cytomegalovirus serostatus. Besides the first cohort of 666 subjects, a separate validation cohort made up of 120 or so different subjects was used. To predict cytomegalovirus infection status, the study combined high-throughput TCR immunosequencing, statistical association of individual TCRs with disease status, and machine learning. To study patterns of TCR occurrence, a later analysis re-analyzed previously published TCR beta repertoires from 500 to 850 donors and added high-resolution HLA genotyping. In the later analysis, no new phenotypic data were used to find candidate immune exposures; instead, reliance was placed on TCR beta sequences and their occurrence across donors. To decide whether each TCR beta V gene segment behaved as functional or pseudogenic, an earlier analysis of some 580 of the donors relied on high-throughput TCR beta sequencing. Donor age, sex, ethnicity and CMV serostatus were collected together with the repertoire data. A later genetic analysis took genome-wide SNP genotypes for about 55% of the 666 donors and used that subset as a discovery cohort. All discovery cohort repertoires had been generated on a single sequencing platform. HLA typing covered class I and class II loci at four-digit resolution. The number of donors typed differed by locus, with 629-630 for A, B, C, DRB1 and DQB1, 522 for DQA1, nearly 610 for DPA1, and under 490 for DPB1. Because of strong linkage in the cohort, roughly 5 DR-DQ haplotypes were treated as single units for association and clustering. Across under 500 genotyped donors of the cohort, an average of approximately 240,000 unique TCR beta nucleotide sequences per donor were sequenced, and about a sixth of those sequences were non-productive. Summary of the overall study and its limitations: Correlated functional status among segregating V segments might reflect linkage disequilibrium, but an unknown experimental factor could not be ruled out. While some public TCRs were present in many individuals, most TCR sequences turned up only very rarely across donors. An earlier analysis of 587 of the donors showed that most TCR beta V segments appeared in productive rearrangements either about 90% or about 30% of the time, which broadly matched IMGT annotations. In a later genetic analysis, a missense DCLRE1C variant was associated with V-gene and J-gene trimming of TCR beta chains, and the association was replicated in an independent cohort. In both the original and validation cohorts, the classifier was reported to diagnose cytomegalovirus status with high specificity and sensitivity. Specific HLA alleles were associated with 15,000 to 20,000 TCR beta sequences at a false discovery rate of 0.05 in a later analysis. The only immune exposure information available for the cohort was CMV serostatus. In a later analysis, HLA-associated TCR beta chains were found to be more clonally expanded and to have lower generation probabilities than equally common non-associated chains. Three of the identified cytomegalovirus-associated TCR beta chains were confirmed in vitro to be specific for cytomegalovirus antigens. In a later analysis, most CMV-associated TCR beta chains were found to appear HLA-restricted, with HLA associations seemingly driven largely by CMV exposure. Sequencing depth was assumed to be roughly uniform across donors in the presence/absence analyses, though that assumption may not hold. Several of the top co-occurrence clusters appeared to be linked to parvovirus B19, influenza, CMV and Epstein-Barr virus, according to a later analysis. The 87-base-pair reads could not distinguish some IMGT-functional V segments, including TRBV6-2 and TRBV6-3, so those segments were excluded. Because counts were too low, roughly 17 rarely observed V segments, including chromosome 9 orphons, were left out of the earlier analysis of 587 of the donors. A group of highly shared sequence variants was considered likely to be a technical artifact of the sequencing pipeline. The cohort was sequenced for TCR beta chains only, and without alpha or paired-chain data the features that could be detected were limited. The study gave a list of 150 to 200 TCR beta chains associated with cytomegalovirus. In a later analysis, TCR association rates were found to vary across HLA loci, with the most associated TCRs seen for DRB1 alleles and the fewest for HLA-C alleles. Compared with the roughly 710-donor mean, donors in an Asian-associated ancestry cluster had fewer N-insertions in productive TCRs, according to a later genetic analysis. A further reported finding was that TCR beta sequences accurately predicted the HLA-A and HLA-B alleles for most subjects in the first cohort. When HLA alleles, especially DR and DQ, strongly co-occurred, attributing TCR associations to individual alleles was difficult. It was suggested by the authors that the approach could potentially be generalized to other disease states and immunological phenotypes. Because HLA typing was missing for some donors at each locus, association tests included only the typed subset.

As encoded in the germline V gene, CDR1 is SGHDN while CDR2 is FVKESK. Trimming leaves V shorter by 4 bases and J shorter by 2 bases, with the junction holding 6 bases beyond the gene matches. From the cysteine up to the phenylalanine, the CDR3 has a length of 16 residues. Only the CDR3 DNA stays, 48 bases, in frame from base 1. Library method: the immunoSEQ multiplex PCR assay. For the multiplex PCR, a mixture combining 60 forward primers for TCR Vbeta segments and 13 reverse primers for TCR Jbeta segments was used. The CDR3 region of rearranged TCR beta genes was amplified from genomic DNA with a multiplex PCR assay. On the Illumina HiSeq System, the amplified TCR beta libraries were sequenced as 87-base-pair reads. The paper's processing steps were these. A later analysis tallied roughly 80 million unique TCR beta chains across the 666 repertoires, and around 12 million of those chains were shared by two or more donors. To remove PCR and sequencing errors, raw reads were error-corrected and collapsed into unique sequences using a nearest-neighbor algorithm that merged closely related sequences. Alignment of CDR3 sequences to IMGT reference sequences was used to assign V, D and J gene segments. Each retained sequence needed at least a six-nucleotide match to both a V gene segment and a J gene segment. A rearrangement counted as productive if the CDR3 had no stop codons and remained in frame with V and J, and every other rearrangement counted as non-productive. Following IMGT convention, CDR3 was defined as the stretch from the second conserved V-encoded cysteine to the conserved J-encoded phenylalanine. In an earlier analysis of more than 550 of the donors, sequences lacking an unambiguous match to a single V gene segment were excluded. An earlier analysis of 587 of the donors classified V segments as functional when productive rearrangements were above 56.7% and as segregating when the standard deviation between donors was above 5%. A statistical classification framework was developed to diagnose cytomegalovirus status using the catalog of TCR beta chain sequences. In a later analysis, TCR nucleotide sequences were compared against IMGT/GENE-DB human TR gene sequences so that V and J genes could be assigned. A later analysis assigned CDR3 sequences and most-parsimonious VDJ recombination scenarios with the TCRdist pipeline. In a later analysis, each TCR beta chain was defined by its CDR3 amino acid sequence together with its V-gene family, and reads without a unique V-gene family were excluded. To address suspected cross-contamination and a sequencing artifact, a later analysis removed 592 highly shared, low-generation-probability nucleotide sequences. For each public chain, a later analysis derived a clonal expansion index from normalized ranks of inferred template counts within each repertoire. A later analysis computed generation probabilities with a VDJ recombination model fitted to out-of-frame rearrangements, and checked the results against IGoR. A later analysis scored TCR-TCR, TCR-HLA and TCR-CMV co-occurrence with hypergeometric tests, applying a repertoire-size bias correction to TCR pairs. In a later analysis, false discovery rates were estimated by permuting HLA or CMV assignments 20 times. A later analysis grouped co-occurring TCRs with DBSCAN, adding TCRdist sequence similarity when clustering within HLA-allele-positive subsets. Repertoires with fewer than 30,000 or more than 120,000 public chains were left out of co-occurrence clustering, as were five repertoires with anomalous nucleotide sharing. TCRdb holds this immuneACCESS table with in-frame rearrangements only. Some clones are missing; in checked studies, unresolved V genes explain under half, and the rest has no known cause. From that table come the V and J calls and clone size; the DNA was used to work out D and trimming. In all, the sample holds 99,000 or so clones, and roughly three quarters of those were seen once. The biggest ten clones account for 5.6% of the sample.

Details on this clone: The clone's antigen remains unknown. One base away there is no much larger clone; base qualities are not given.

The cohort was made up of about 610 healthy bone marrow donors. All cohort members were sampled while nominally healthy, although unrecorded immune exposures were likely present. The donor tested CMV seronegative and was one of the 352 seronegative cohort members. A peripheral blood sample was collected from each donor, and TCR beta sequencing was performed on peripheral blood mononuclear cells. Genomic DNA extraction from the blood cell samples was performed with the Qiagen DNeasy Blood Extraction Kit. The TCR sequence derives from a male donor in good health and CMV-seronegative. The chain joins TRBV14 to TRBJ2-1; 9 junctional bases match TRBD1. Sequenced input: PBMCs. This receptor carries the CDR3 CASSLGQGPPYNEQFF. The nucleotide sequence is given as TGTGCCAGCAGCCTCGGACAGGGGCCCCCCTACAATGAGCAGTTCTTC.